This T cell receptor beta chain was sequenced for a study of blood T cells in healthy people across ages. CDR3 size: 16 residues. V dropped 5 bases and J dropped 4; count of bases not matched to a gene: 13. Germline values: CDR1 MNHEY, CDR2 SMNVEV (reference sequence). The sample providers were healthy Caucasian people from Russia, aged roughly 6 to 95. It was with a sample-barcoded 5' primer and a J-beta primer mix that a second PCR of about 6 to 11 cycles was run. A template-switch adaptor containing 12 random nucleotides labeled each cDNA molecule. TCRdb reanalysed the 5' RACE reads using MiXCR and keeps one entry per CDR3 protein. The data show under 800,000 distinct CDR3 sequences, roughly 44% seen once.

Sequencing was done on a sample of blood. This chain links TRBV27 with TRBJ2-5; TRBD2 matches at 7 bases. This clonotype originated in a woman aged 60-75 years in good health. The CDR3, as DNA: TGTGCCAGCAGTGGACGAGGGGCGGGAGTGAGAGAGACCCAGTACTTC. The encoded protein is CASSGRGAGVRETQYF.